A selection of T cell receptor beta chains follows, all from one sample in a study of blood T cell repertoires in COVID-19. TCRdb keeps only in-frame clones here, not all; method: immunoSEQ multiplex PCR. The repertoire holds around 63,000 clones, with approximately 88% as singletons. The sample was peripheral blood. These receptor sequences come from a man in his 60s with COVID-19, enrolled during active disease. Each CDR3 is given with its conserved first and last residue. Each record gives: D gene, J gene, V gene, clone size, CDR3 DNA, CDR3 protein. A D gene is named only where the DNA matches it firmly. Where a row states a size, it is once, few, many or the class of an expanded clone; other rows omit it.

TRBD1 TRBJ2-1 TRBV29-1 . TGCAGCGTCGCCGGGACAGGGGTTGAGCAGTTCTTC CSVAGTGVEQFF
. TRBJ1-6 TRBV11-2 . TGTGCCAGCAGCGTGGACAGCTATAATTCACCCCTCCACTTT CASSVDSYNSPLHF
. TRBJ2-7 TRBV5-4 . TGTGCCAGCAGCTTGGCCACGGGGTACGAGCAGTACTTC CASSLATGYEQYF
. TRBJ2-5 TRBV18 . TGTGCCAGCTCACCTAATCTAGGATCGGTGGAGACCCAGTACTTC CASSPNLGSVETQYF
. TRBJ1-2 TRBV4-1 . TGCGCCAGCAGCCAAGGTTCCCTCTCTAGGTATGGCTACACCTTC CASSQGSLSRYGYTF
. TRBJ2-6 TRBV6-1 . TGTGCCAGCAGTGAAAACAGCTCTGGGGCCAACGTCCTGACTTTC CASSENSSGANVLTF
TRBD1 TRBJ2-7 TRBV12-3/TRBV12-4 . TGTGCCAGCACTGCCGGACAGGGCTACGAGCAGTACTTC CASTAGQGYEQYF
TRBD1 TRBJ2-7 TRBV29-1 few TGCAGCGTTGAGGATGACAGGGCGAGCTCCTACGAGCAGTACTTC CSVEDDRASSYEQYF
TRBD2 TRBJ2-5 TRBV5-5 . TGTGCCAGCAGCTTGATGGTGACGGGCGGGGGGGCTGGTGAGACCCAGTACTTC CASSLMVTGGGAGETQYF
. TRBJ1-4 TRBV13 . TGTGCCAGCAGCTCCGCCCGGGTAACTAATGAAAAACTGTTTTTT CASSSARVTNEKLFF
TRBD1 TRBJ1-2 TRBV5-4 . TGTGCCAGCAGCGTACAGGGGGGAGGGGGCTACACCTTC CASSVQGGGGYTF
. TRBJ1-2 TRBV30 . TGTGCCTGGAGTGTTCAGGAAATTAACTATGGCTACACCTTC CAWSVQEINYGYTF
. TRBJ2-2 TRBV28 . TGTGCCAGCAGCCCTGCCGAAGGGGCTTCCCGGGAGCTGTTTTTT CASSPAEGASRELFF
. TRBJ2-5 TRBV5-4 . TGTGCCAGCAGCACGACAGGATTGGAGACCCAGTACTTC CASSTTGLETQYF
. TRBJ2-1 TRBV7-9 . TGTGCCAGCAGCTTCCGGGTCAATGAGCAGTTCTTC CASSFRVNEQFF
TRBD1 TRBJ1-1 TRBV7-3 . TGTGCCAGCAGCTCGACGCCAGGGGGCTTGACTGAAGCTTTCTTT CASSSTPGGLTEAFF
. TRBJ1-2 TRBV18 . TGTGCCAGCTCCGTCGGGCCATCGGCAGGGTATGGCTACACCTTC CASSVGPSAGYGYTF
. TRBJ1-1 TRBV28 . TGTGCCAGCACCCCGGGACTTCCCGGGGGCACTGAAGCTTTCTTT CASTPGLPGGTEAFF
TRBD2 TRBJ2-7 TRBV9 . TGTGCCAGCAGCGTCTCCGGGACTAGCTCCTACGAGCAGTACTTC CASSVSGTSSYEQYF
TRBD1 TRBJ1-6 TRBV11-2 many TGTGCCAGCAGCTTTTGGGACAGCCACTCCTATAATTCACCCCTCCACTTT CASSFWDSHSYNSPLHF